This T cell receptor beta chain derives from a study of blood T cell repertoires in COVID-19. The junction had 3 bases not matched to a gene; V was cut back by 5 bases and J by 3 bases. From germline, CDR1 is SNHLY and CDR2 FYNNEI. The CDR3 totals 14 residues. TCRdb keeps only in-frame clones here, not all; method: immunoSEQ multiplex PCR. The repertoire includes under 250,000 clones, approximately 90% of them detected once, and over 0.75% sits in the top ten. The material sequenced was peripheral blood. The V gene is TRBV2, the J gene TRBJ1-1; 10 nucleotides line up with TRBD1. The source of this sequence is a man aged 60 to 75 with COVID-19, enrolled during active disease. In DNA form, the CDR3 reads TGTGCCAGCAGTATGGGACAGGGGTACACTGAAGCTTTCTTT. Translating gives CASSMGQGYTEAFF.